This T cell receptor beta chain is from a study of T-cell memory formation after mild COVID-19. This clonotype was seen only a few times. What it binds is not known. The CDR3 has 17 residues. V gave up 2 bases and J gave up 3 bases, with 17 bases separating them. Germline V lookup: CDR1 SEHNR, CDR2 FQNEAQ (reference sequence). General study results and limits: CD8+ contracting clones occupied EMRA, while CD4+ ones occupied mainly CM and EM.

It was 5'RACE with constant-segment primers that produced the TCR alpha and TCR beta cDNA libraries, which carried sample barcodes and UMIs. TCRdb fed the 5' RACE reads into MiXCR, producing one record per CDR3 protein. The data contain roughly 180,000 distinct CDR3 sequences, approximately 10% of them singletons. This rearrangement joins TRBV7-9 to TRBJ2-4, with D hard to call. The source is a man younger than 35 who had mild COVID-19 (a few samples of this study predate the infection). Cell type and time point are not known. Source material: PBMCs or a T cell subset sorted from them (not recorded which). The CDR3 here is CASSLYRSGWVKNIQYF. The DNA of the CDR3 is TGTGCCAGCAGCTTATACCGCTCGGGTTGGGTCAAAAACATTCAGTACTTC. Variable domain in full (rest from reference TRBV7-9 and TRBJ2-4): DTGVSQNPRHKITKRGQNVTFRCDPISEHNRLYWYRQTLGQGPEFLTYFQNEAQLEKSRLLSDRFSAERPKGSFSTLEIQRTEQGDSAMYLCASSLYRSGWVKNIQYFGAGTRLSVL.